This T cell receptor beta chain was obtained from a study of blood T cell repertoires in COVID-19. Study information: PBMCs, B-cell-depleted T cells, or T cells provided the cDNA or gDNA that made up the material.

Produced via immunoSEQ multiplex PCR; TCRdb's table is partial and in-frame only. The data contain 200,000 to 250,000 clones, approximately 84% of them singletons. With 2 bases clipped from V and 0 bases from J, the junction kept 3 bases outside the gene matches. This CDR3 contains 15 residues. Germline loops: CDR1 GTSNPN, CDR2 SVGIG (reference sequence). This clonotype originated in a woman of 80 years or more with acute or convalescent COVID-19. The chain is built from TRBV30 and TRBJ2-2; 7 bases agree with TRBD2. The sequencing sample was made of peripheral blood. CDR3 nucleotides: TGTGCCTGGAGTTGGGGGGGTGCGAACACCGGGGAGCTGTTTTTT. Translation: CAWSWGGANTGELFF.